This TCR beta chain comes out of a study of T cells in Graves' hyperthyroidism and ophthalmopathy (dated by TCRdb to between 2017 and 2020). Broadly, across the study: Peripheral blood samples were taken at the time of initial diagnosis, prior to any treatment. For training and testing, the 100 patients in the discovery cohort were randomly divided in a 7:3 ratio. Following sampling, methimazole starting at 30 mg daily was given to hyperthyroidism patients, and high-dose intravenous methylprednisolone was given to ophthalmopathy patients. Whether ophthalmopathy could be predicted prospectively was tested in an independent validation cohort made up of 18 to 20 hyperthyroidism patients plus 17 patients who later progressed to ophthalmopathy. In addition, the study compared T-cell repertoires in thyroid tissue and in blood from roughly 6 Graves' hyperthyroidism patients. TCR Vbeta CDR3 sequencing of approximately 140 peripheral blood samples (around 45 ophthalmopathy, under 80 hyperthyroidism and about 17 progressor patients) is reported in the paper. A discovery cohort of about a hundred patients, 43 with Graves' ophthalmopathy and more than 55 with stable Graves' hyperthyroidism, was used to find distinguishing TCR V-J signatures.

Points the paper makes about the study in general: Ophthalmopathy was separated from stable hyperthyroidism by a 13 V-J signature model, with around 88% sensitivity and about 81% specificity obtained in cross-validation and 80%/75% obtained in testing. In validation, progression to ophthalmopathy was predicted by the model with almost 71% sensitivity and about 72% specificity, a median of approximately 6.5 months before onset. Most expanded thyroid clonotypes (frequency above 0.001) were also detected in blood, suggesting blood repertoires may reflect thyroid immune responses. Sample size was not statistically predetermined, and blinding of investigators to group allocation was not performed.

A patient counted as having stable Graves' hyperthyroidism if no progression to ophthalmopathy occurred over 18 months of follow-up. Hyperthyroidism patients were newly diagnosed, had a disease duration of under 2 months, and were aged 18 to 65 years. The study excluded patients with uncontrolled infections, other autoimmune diseases, pregnancy or lactation. Clinical symptoms, serum thyroxine and TRAb, thyroid ultrasound, and orbital computed tomography formed the basis for the diagnoses. Ficoll-Paque density gradient centrifugation was used to isolate PBMCs from approximately 10 ml of fresh peripheral blood. Total RNA was extracted using Trizol reagent, and RNA quality was assessed on an Agilent 2100 Bioanalyzer. The TCR beta CDR3 regions were amplified from RNA transcripts. For the first round of RT-PCR on the TCR CDR3, the HTBI primer set was used together with the Qiagen OneStep RT-PCR kit. A second multiplex PCR round built the libraries, followed by size selection and purification. Sequencing of the libraries was done on an Illumina HiSeq2000 using paired-end 100 bp reads. Per the authors' processing: SOAPnuke was used to process the raw data, removing reads that contained adapters or uncalled bases, had a mean Phred below 15, or lacked an exact match to the constant primer or identifier. COPE v1.2.5 was used to merge the high-quality paired reads, and each unique nucleotide sequence was defined as a clonotype. MiTCR v1.1 was used to align the clonotypes against IMGT TRBV, TRBD and TRBJ reference segments. The analysis was restricted to V-J combinations with a frequency above 0.0001, which together covered 99% to 99.2% of the repertoires. The TCS score was defined as F50 (clonal expansion) divided by E x V (chaos), with BLOSUM62-based TCRdist calculated between CDR3 peptides within each V-J. Welch's t-statistics and random forest reduced fewer than 600 V-J features to 13, which were used in a naive Bayes classifier (R e1071). TCRdb itself trimmed the public reads at Q25 with fastp, ran MiXCR and retained productive beta chains. Rows are combined by CDR3 protein, so each entry shows the most common genes and DNA. TCRdb's processing, not the authors', yielded these V and J calls. The sample includes hundreds of thousands of distinct CDR3 sequences, with approximately 15% observed a single time. The ten largest account for 18% of the sample.

As for this clonotype: Its binding antigen is unknown. Germline and junction disagree at one end, which may indicate a read error.

Sequencing was performed on blood. This receptor was obtained from a woman aged 18-29 years with Graves' hyperthyroidism.

The nucleotides are TGTGCCAGCAGCTTGGGAGGTAGCTCCTACCAGCAGTACTTC. This encodes CASSLGGSSYQQYF. The chain joins TRBV7-2 to TRBJ2-7, with a tentative D gene TRBD2 over 6 matching bases. CDR1 is given as SGHTA and CDR2 as FQGNSA, both from the germline V gene. From the cysteine up to the phenylalanine, the CDR3 has a length of 14 residues. This entry keeps only the CDR3 DNA: 42 bases, framed from base 1.